What follows is one TCR beta chain and its context. Its antigen remains unknown. The sample comes from a study of CD8+ T cells in alopecia areata. The study, taken as a whole, reports: Lesional scalp, notably in alopecia totalis/universalis, had clonality above that of normal scalp.

Extracted RNA was reverse transcribed, and the resulting cDNA served as sequencing template. Sequencing used immunoSEQ multiplex PCR; TCRdb keeps in-frame clones, though not all of them. The sample includes more than 95,000 clones, 35% to 45% of them seen just once. V lost 0 bases and J 0 bases, leaving 7 bases between the germline ends. The germline gives CDR1 SGHRS, CDR2 YFSETQ. CDR3 length: 15 amino acids. The TCR was taken from a human donor with alopecia areata. This chain links TRBV5-1 with TRBJ2-1; weak D call: TRBD2 (5 bases). Sequencing input: CD4+ T cells sorted from blood. CDR3 nucleotide sequence: TGCGCCAGCAGCTTGGTGGCGGGCTCCTACAATGAGCAGTTCTTC. Protein product: CASSLVAGSYNEQFF.